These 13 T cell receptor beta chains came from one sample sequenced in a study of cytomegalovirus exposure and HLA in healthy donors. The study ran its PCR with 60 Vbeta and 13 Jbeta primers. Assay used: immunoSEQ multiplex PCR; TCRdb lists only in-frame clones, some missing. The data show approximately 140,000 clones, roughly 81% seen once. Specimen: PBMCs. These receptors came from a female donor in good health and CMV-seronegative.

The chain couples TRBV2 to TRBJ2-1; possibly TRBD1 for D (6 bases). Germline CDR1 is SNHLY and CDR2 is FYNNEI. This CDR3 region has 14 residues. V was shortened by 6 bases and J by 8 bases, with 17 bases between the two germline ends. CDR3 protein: CASSVKQGSDEQFF. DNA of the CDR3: TGTGCCAGCAGCGTTAAACAGGGAAGCGATGAGCAGTTCTTC.

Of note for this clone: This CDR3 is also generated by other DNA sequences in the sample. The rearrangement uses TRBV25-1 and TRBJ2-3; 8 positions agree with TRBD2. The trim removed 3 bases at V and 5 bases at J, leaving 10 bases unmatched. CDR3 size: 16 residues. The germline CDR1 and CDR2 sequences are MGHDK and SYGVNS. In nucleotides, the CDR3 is TGTGCCAGCAGTGATTTCCTCGGGAGCGGGAGAGATACGCAGTATTTT. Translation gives CASSDFLGSGRDTQYF.

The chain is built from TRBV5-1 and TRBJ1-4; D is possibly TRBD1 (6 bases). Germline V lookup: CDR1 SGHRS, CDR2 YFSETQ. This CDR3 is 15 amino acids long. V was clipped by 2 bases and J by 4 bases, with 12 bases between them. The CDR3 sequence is CASSLRTAFNEKLFF. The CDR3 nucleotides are TGCGCCAGCAGCTTAAGGACAGCGTTTAATGAAAAACTGTTTTTT.

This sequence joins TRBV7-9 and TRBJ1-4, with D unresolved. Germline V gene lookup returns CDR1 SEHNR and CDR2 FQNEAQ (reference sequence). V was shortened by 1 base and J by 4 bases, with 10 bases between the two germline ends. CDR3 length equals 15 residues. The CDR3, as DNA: TGTGCCAGCAGCTTAGTCGTTGGCAGTAATGAAAAACTGTTTTTT. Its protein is CASSLVVGSNEKLFF.

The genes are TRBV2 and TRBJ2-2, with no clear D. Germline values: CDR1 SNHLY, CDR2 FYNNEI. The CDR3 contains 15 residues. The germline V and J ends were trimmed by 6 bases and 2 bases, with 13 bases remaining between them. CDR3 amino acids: CASSAGFGNTGELFF. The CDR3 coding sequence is TGTGCCAGCAGCGCCGGGTTTGGAAACACCGGGGAGCTGTTTTTT.

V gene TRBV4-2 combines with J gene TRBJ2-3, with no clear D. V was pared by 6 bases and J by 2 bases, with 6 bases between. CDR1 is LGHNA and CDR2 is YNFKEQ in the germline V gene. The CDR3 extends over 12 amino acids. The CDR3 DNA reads TGTGCCAGCAGACAGAACACAGATACGCAGTATTTT. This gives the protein CASRQNTDTQYF.

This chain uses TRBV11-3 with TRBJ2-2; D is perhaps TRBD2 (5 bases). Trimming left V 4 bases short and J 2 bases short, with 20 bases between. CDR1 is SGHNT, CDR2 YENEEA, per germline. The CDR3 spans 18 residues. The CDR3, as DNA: TGTGCCAGCAGCTCCCCCGGGGAGCCACAGTTAAACACCGGGGAGCTGTTTTTT. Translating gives CASSSPGEPQLNTGELFF.

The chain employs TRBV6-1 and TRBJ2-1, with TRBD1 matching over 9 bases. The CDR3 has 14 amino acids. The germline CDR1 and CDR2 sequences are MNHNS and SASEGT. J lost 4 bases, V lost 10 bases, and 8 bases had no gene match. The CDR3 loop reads CANSHGTGYNEQFF. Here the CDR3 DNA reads TGTGCCAACAGCCACGGGACAGGGTACAATGAGCAGTTCTTC.

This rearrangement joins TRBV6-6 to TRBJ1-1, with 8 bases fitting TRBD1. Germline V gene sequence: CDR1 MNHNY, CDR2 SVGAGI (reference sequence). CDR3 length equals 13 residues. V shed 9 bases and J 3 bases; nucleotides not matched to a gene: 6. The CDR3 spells CASHRGSDTEAFF. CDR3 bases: TGTGCCAGTCACAGGGGGAGCGACACTGAAGCTTTCTTT.

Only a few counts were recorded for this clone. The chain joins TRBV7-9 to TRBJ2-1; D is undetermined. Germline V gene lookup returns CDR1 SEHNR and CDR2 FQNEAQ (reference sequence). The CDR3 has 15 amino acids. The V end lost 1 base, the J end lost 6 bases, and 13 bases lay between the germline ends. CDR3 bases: TGTGCCAGCAGCTTAGACTACGATAATCTCAATGAGCAGTTCTTC. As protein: CASSLDYDNLNEQFF.

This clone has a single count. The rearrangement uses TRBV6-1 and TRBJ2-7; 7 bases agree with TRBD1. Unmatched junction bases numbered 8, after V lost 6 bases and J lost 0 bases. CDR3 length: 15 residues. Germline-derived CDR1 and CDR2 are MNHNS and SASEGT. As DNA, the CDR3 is TGTGCCAGCAGCTATGGGACAGCGAGCTCCTACGAGCAGTACTTC. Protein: CASSYGTASSYEQYF.

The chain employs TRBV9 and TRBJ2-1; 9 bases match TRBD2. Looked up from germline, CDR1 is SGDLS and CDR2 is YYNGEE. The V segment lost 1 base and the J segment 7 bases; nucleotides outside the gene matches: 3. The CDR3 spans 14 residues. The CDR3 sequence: CASSVTSGLNEQFF. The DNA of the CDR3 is TGTGCCAGCAGCGTAACTAGCGGGTTGAATGAGCAGTTCTTC. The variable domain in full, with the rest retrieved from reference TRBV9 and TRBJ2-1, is DSGVTQTPKHLITATGQRVTLRCSPRSGDLSVYWYQQSLDQGLQFLIQYYNGEERAKGNILERFSAQQFPDLHSELNLSSLELGDSALYFCASSVTSGLNEQFFGPGTRLTVL.

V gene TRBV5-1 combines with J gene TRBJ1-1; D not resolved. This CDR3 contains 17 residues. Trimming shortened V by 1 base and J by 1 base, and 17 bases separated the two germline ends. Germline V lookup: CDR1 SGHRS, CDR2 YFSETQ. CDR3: CASSLILGVTGNTEAFF. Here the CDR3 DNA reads TGCGCCAGCAGCTTGATTCTAGGTGTCACGGGGAACACTGAAGCTTTCTTT.